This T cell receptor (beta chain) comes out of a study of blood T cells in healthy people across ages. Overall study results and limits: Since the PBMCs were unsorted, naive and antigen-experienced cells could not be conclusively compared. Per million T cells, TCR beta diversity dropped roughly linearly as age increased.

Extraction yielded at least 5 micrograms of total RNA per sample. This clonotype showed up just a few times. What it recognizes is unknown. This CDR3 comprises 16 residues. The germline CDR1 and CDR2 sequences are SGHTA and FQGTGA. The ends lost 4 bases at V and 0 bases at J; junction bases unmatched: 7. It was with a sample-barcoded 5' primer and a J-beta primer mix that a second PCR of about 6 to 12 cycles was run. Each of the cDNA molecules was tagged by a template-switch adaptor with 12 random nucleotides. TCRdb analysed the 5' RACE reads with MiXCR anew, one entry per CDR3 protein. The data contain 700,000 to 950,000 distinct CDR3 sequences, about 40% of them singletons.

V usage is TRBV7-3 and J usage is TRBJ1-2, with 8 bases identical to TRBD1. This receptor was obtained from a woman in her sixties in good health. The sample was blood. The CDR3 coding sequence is TGTGCCAGCAGCTCAGGACAGGGACCAACTAACTATGGCTACACCTTC. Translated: CASSSGQGPTNYGYTF.